The 28 T cell receptor beta chains presented below share a single source sample, sequenced in a study of spatial heterogeneity in lung cancer. TCRdb re-analysed the 5' RACE reads in MiXCR, keeping a single row per CDR3 protein. This repertoire shows 25,000 to 35,000 distinct CDR3 sequences, about 10% found once; its top ten account for 25% to 35%. Time point noted: blood at routine non-recurrence follow-up after resection. Source: PBMCs, taken at follow-up. These receptors were taken from a female donor with early-stage non-small cell lung cancer.

The chain carries TRBV28 and TRBJ1-5; D unresolved. The CDR3 runs to 12 residues. V lost 6 bases and J 2 bases, leaving 5 bases between the germline ends. CDR1 and CDR2 from the germline V gene are MDHEN and SYDVKM. CDR3 amino acids: CASREGNQPQHF. As DNA, the CDR3 is TGTGCCAGCAGGGAGGGCAATCAGCCCCAGCATTTT.

The sample holds many counts of this clonotype. The genes are TRBV5-1 and TRBJ1-2; 9 nucleotides line up with TRBD1. The CDR3 consists of 16 residues. V shed 3 bases and J 3 bases; nucleotides not matched to a gene: 9. Germline lookup yields CDR1 SGHRS and CDR2 YFSETQ. The CDR3 DNA is TGCGCCAGCAGCTGGGTACCACAGGGGGCAGACTATGGCTACACCTTC. Translation: CASSWVPQGADYGYTF.

This clonotype was recorded at least ten times. The chain is built from TRBV29-1 and TRBJ1-1; the match to TRBD1 covers 10 bases. Germline CDR1 SQVTM, CDR2 ANQGSEA. Germline trimming cut 5 bases from V and 5 bases from J; bases unmatched to any gene: 5. The CDR3 consists of 13 residues. The CDR3 region has the DNA TGCAGCGTTTACCGGGACAGGGGAACTGAAGCTTTCTTT. The encoded protein is CSVYRDRGTEAFF.

V usage is TRBV14 and J usage is TRBJ2-7; unclear D gene. There are 13 residues in the CDR3. The V gene's germline CDR1 is SGHDN and CDR2 FVKESK. V gave up 0 bases and J gave up 3 bases, with 6 bases separating them. The chain's CDR3 is CASSQDRYYEQYF. The DNA for the CDR3 is TGTGCCAGCAGCCAAGACCGATACTACGAGCAGTACTTC.

This clonotype was seen repeatedly, ten times or more. The chain combines TRBV5-1 with TRBJ2-7; D is unclear. The germline V gene encodes CDR1 SGHRS and CDR2 YFSETQ. This CDR3 is built from 13 residues. V was cut by 1 base and J by 3 bases, with 8 bases left in between. The CDR3 bases are TGCGCCAGCAGCTTGTTACAGAACTACGAGCAGTACTTC. Its translation is CASSLLQNYEQYF.

This chain joins TRBV25-1 and TRBJ2-7; 8 bases are a match to TRBD2. CDR1 MGHDK and CDR2 SYGVNS come from the germline V gene. There are 13 residues in the CDR3. The V segment lost 7 bases and the J segment 0 bases; nucleotides outside the gene matches: 2. CDR3 bases: TGTGCCAGCATCAGCGGGGGCTCCTACGAGCAGTACTTC. It is translated as CASISGGSYEQYF.

This clonotype was observed at least ten times. This sequence joins TRBV19 and TRBJ2-7, with D possibly TRBD1 on 6 matching bases. V was clipped by 11 bases and J by 0 bases, with 11 bases between them. The germline gives CDR1 LNHDA, CDR2 SQIVND (reference sequence). This CDR3 is built from 12 residues. The CDR3 nucleotides are TGTGCCGCACCGGACAGCTCCTACGAGCAGTACTTC. Its translation: CAAPDSSYEQYF.

The sample holds a few counts of this clonotype. The rearrangement links TRBV12-3 or TRBV12-4 to TRBJ2-7; TRBD2 is a possible D gene (5 bases). There are 12 residues in the CDR3. Trimming removed 6 bases from V and 5 bases from J, with 11 bases in between. CDR3 in DNA: TGTGCCAGCAGAGGAGGACCTAACGAGCAGTACTTC. Amino acid sequence: CASRGGPNEQYF.

V and J are TRBV10-3 and TRBJ2-7; the D is unclear. V was clipped by 0 bases and J by 3 bases, with 9 bases between them. Germline CDR1 ENHRY, CDR2 SYGVKD. This CDR3 spans 14 amino acids. Written as DNA, the CDR3 is TGTGCCATCAGTGAGTCGTACAGTTTCTACGAGCAGTACTTC. This gives the protein CAISESYSFYEQYF.

Many counts were recorded for this clonotype. The V gene is TRBV20-1, the J gene TRBJ1-1; possibly TRBD1 for D (5 bases). The CDR3 sequence is 12 residues long. The V end lost 5 bases, the J end lost 6 bases, and 13 bases lay between the germline ends. Germline V CDR1 and CDR2: DFQATT, SNEGSKA (reference sequence). The CDR3 DNA sequence: TGCAGTGCTCTATCAGGGATATCTGAAGCTTTCTTT. This sequence encodes CSALSGISEAFF.

This clonotype was recorded a few times. This chain joins TRBV5-1 and TRBJ2-1, with 11 bases that match TRBD2. The germline V gene encodes CDR1 SGHRS and CDR2 YFSETQ. Unmatched junction bases numbered 4, after V lost 0 bases and J lost 5 bases. This CDR3 comprises 16 residues. The CDR3 bases are TGCGCCAGCAGCTTGGACCCTAGCGGGGGGCACAATGAGCAGTTCTTC. Amino acids: CASSLDPSGGHNEQFF.

The chain couples TRBV28 to TRBJ2-7, with 8 bases aligning to TRBD1. The V segment lost 5 bases and the J segment 2 bases; nucleotides outside the gene matches: 5. The CDR3 loop spans 14 amino acids. Germline V CDR1 and CDR2: MDHEN, SYDVKM. The CDR3 sequence: CASSPTGQAYEQYF. CDR3 sequence (DNA): TGTGCCAGCAGTCCGACGGGACAGGCCTACGAGCAGTACTTC.

This clonotype came up many times. The V gene is TRBV28, the J gene TRBJ2-7; D uncertain. V lost 6 bases to trimming and J lost 2 bases, with 14 bases between them. There are 14 residues in the CDR3. Germline-derived CDR1 and CDR2 are MDHEN and SYDVKM. This CDR3 reads CASRKPGSAYEQYF. CDR3 DNA sequence: TGTGCCAGCAGAAAGCCGGGCAGTGCCTACGAGCAGTACTTC.

The rearrangement joins TRBV12-3 or TRBV12-4 to TRBJ2-7, with D perhaps matching TRBD1 or TRBD2 (6 bases each). This CDR3 comprises 14 residues. V shed 5 bases and J shed 4 bases, with 15 bases lying between them. CDR3 DNA sequence: TGTGCCAGCAGTAGGGAGACGGGGGCGTACGAGCAGTACTTC. Translating it yields CASSRETGAYEQYF.

This clonotype turned up a few times. The V call is TRBV20-1, the J call TRBJ2-1, with D perhaps TRBD2 (5 bases). This CDR3 spans 12 amino acids. CDR1 is DFQATT, CDR2 SNEGSKA, per germline (reference sequence). V lost 0 bases to trimming and J lost 10 bases, with 10 bases between them. The DNA for the CDR3 is TGCAGTGCTAGAGAAGCGGATAGAGAGCAGTTCTTC. It yields the protein CSAREADREQFF.

This clonotype was recorded at least ten times. The V and J genes are TRBV7-8 and TRBJ2-7; unclear D gene. Trimming left V 1 base short and J 5 bases short, with 3 bases between. The CDR3 length is 11 residues. Germline V gene lookup returns CDR1 SGHVS and CDR2 FQNEAQ. The CDR3 reads CASSLDHEQYF. The DNA of the CDR3 is TGTGCCAGCAGCTTAGACCACGAGCAGTACTTC.

In its sample, this clonotype was seen a few times. The gene calls are TRBV10-3 and TRBJ2-5, with unresolved D. The V gene lost 6 bases and the J gene lost 3 bases, with 8 bases spanning the gap. The CDR3 sequence is 12 residues long. CDR1 is ENHRY, CDR2 SYGVKD, per germline. The CDR3 here is CAIRGYEETQYF. The CDR3 region has the DNA TGTGCCATCAGGGGGTACGAAGAGACCCAGTACTTC.

Of note for this clonotype: A much larger clone lies one base from this, so it may be a read error. The conserved phenylalanine or tryptophan normally closing the CDR3 is absent here, so this likely arose from a read error. Because the CDR3's place on the DNA is in doubt, the DNA is left out and the CDR3 is given as listed by TCRdb. The gene calls are TRBV21-1 and TRBJ1-1; TRBD1, the table's D call, lacks a check against the DNA. TRBV21-1 is a pseudogene locus. The CDR3 numbers 13 amino acids, ends counted. The CDR3 sequence: CASSTDRDTEAFL.

The V gene is TRBV5-1, the J gene TRBJ2-7; no reliable D call. The CDR3 spans 14 residues. CDR1 is SGHRS, CDR2 YFSETQ, per germline. Trimming removed 0 bases from V and 3 bases from J, with 10 bases in between. Written as DNA, the CDR3 is TGCGCCAGCAGCTTGGGGCAACCTCTCTACGAGCAGTACTTC. This gives the protein CASSLGQPLYEQYF.

This clonotype showed up many times. The chain is built from TRBV2 and TRBJ2-1, with 7 bases fitting TRBD1. V lost 5 bases, J lost 3 bases, and 7 bases stayed unmatched. The CDR3 is 15 residues long. Germline CDR1 and CDR2: SNHLY and FYNNEI. CDR3 sequence reads: CASSRDSADYNEQFF. CDR3 nucleotide sequence: TGTGCCAGCAGTAGGGACAGCGCAGACTACAATGAGCAGTTCTTC.

The J gene is TRBJ2-7, the V gene TRBV7-2; 7 bases agree with TRBD2. Germline values: CDR1 SGHTA, CDR2 FQGNSA. The trim removed 4 bases at V and 5 bases at J, leaving 5 bases unmatched. The CDR3 runs to 13 residues. CDR3 residues: CASSSKLANEQYF. The CDR3, as DNA: TGTGCCAGCAGCTCCAAACTAGCGAACGAGCAGTACTTC.

The rearrangement links TRBV29-1 to TRBJ1-1; the D is unclear. Germline V gene lookup returns CDR1 SQVTM and CDR2 ANQGSEA. This CDR3 has 12 amino acids. Trimming pared 4 bases from V and 1 base from J, leaving 7 bases between. The CDR3 reads CSVGTWNTEAFF. CDR3 DNA sequence: TGCAGCGTTGGGACCTGGAACACTGAAGCTTTCTTT.

This clonotype was observed a few times. The V call is TRBV29-1, the J call TRBJ1-1, with D unclear. Germline CDR1 SQVTM, CDR2 ANQGSEA. The CDR3 runs 13 residues. Trimming cost V 2 bases and J 3 bases, with 10 bases left between them. CDR3 in DNA: TGCAGCGTTGAAATGGGGTTTGACACTGAAGCTTTCTTT. Translated: CSVEMGFDTEAFF.

The V gene is TRBV5-1, the J gene TRBJ1-1; D may be TRBD1 (6 bases). Deletions cut 2 bases from V and 1 base from J, with 9 bases between. Germline CDR1 SGHRS, CDR2 YFSETQ. The CDR3 contains 14 residues. CDR3 sequence: CASSLGDKNTEAFF. Here the CDR3 DNA reads TGCGCCAGCAGCTTAGGGGACAAGAACACTGAAGCTTTCTTT. The variable domain in full, with the rest retrieved from reference TRBV5-1 and TRBJ1-1, is KAGVTQTPRYLIKTRGQQVTLSCSPISGHRSVSWYQQTPGQGLQFLFEYFSETQRNKGNFPGRFSGRQFSNSRSEMNVSTLELGDSALYLCASSLGDKNTEAFFGQGTRLTVV.

There are many counts of this clonotype. This rearrangement joins TRBV5-1 to TRBJ1-1; 7 bases agree with TRBD1. Losses at the gene ends were 1 base for V and 0 bases for J; bases not matched to a gene: 6. The CDR3 is 16 residues long. The germline V gene has CDR1 SGHRS and CDR2 YFSETQ. The CDR3 region is CASSLTMTGLNTEAFF. CDR3 in DNA: TGCGCCAGCAGCTTGACAATGACAGGGTTGAACACTGAAGCTTTCTTT.

This clonotype was counted at least ten times. The chain couples TRBV7-9 to TRBJ2-5; D remains unclear. Trimming removed 5 bases from V and 2 bases from J, with 15 bases in between. CDR1 SEHNR and CDR2 FQNEAQ come from the germline V gene (reference sequence). The CDR3 spans 15 residues. In DNA, the CDR3 is TGTGCCAGCAGCCCGAAGAGACGGTTACAAGAGACCCAGTACTTC. It is translated as CASSPKRRLQETQYF.

The CDR3 DNA reads as TGTGCCAGCAGCCTTGAGCAGGGATCCTACGAGCAGTACTTC. This codes for CASSLEQGSYEQYF. This chain joins TRBV3-1 and TRBJ2-7, with D perhaps matching TRBD1 (5 bases). V dropped 4 bases and J dropped 1 base, with 11 bases sitting between them. In germline, CDR1 is LGHDT, CDR2 YNNKEL (reference sequence). The CDR3 runs 14 residues.

This clonotype was counted ten times or more. This chain joins TRBV5-1 and TRBJ1-4; D unresolved. There are 15 residues in the CDR3. With 1 base removed from V and 4 bases from J, the gap between germline ends came to 11 bases. In germline, CDR1 is SGHRS, CDR2 YFSETQ. The chain's CDR3 is CASSLLGDRNEKLFF. CDR3 sequence (DNA): TGCGCCAGCAGCTTGCTCGGAGACCGTAATGAAAAACTGTTTTTT.